This T cell receptor (beta chain) emerged from a study of vaccination and CD4 T cells after COVID-19. Study background: The post-COVID sampling time was a median about 100 days after diagnosis, ranging from 35 to 161. The authors gave control cultures a CEFX pool, an HIV-1 Nef pool, or no peptide.

Described time point: late sampling 161 to 241 days after vaccination in a few convalescent patients. Noted treatment: 10-day PBMC culture with coronavirus spike peptide pools or control peptides (ViraFEST assay). All positive PCR tests were dated between March and December 2020, predating US Alpha, Beta and Delta variants. Half the medium was exchanged for fresh IL-2 medium on days 3 and 7. Trimming cost V 7 bases and J 4 bases, with 8 bases left between them. The CDR3 sequence is 11 residues long. The germline V gene encodes CDR1 SNHLY and CDR2 FYNNEI. With the Oncomine TCR Beta short-read assay, DNA from cultured CD4+ T cells was sequenced. MiXCR, applied by TCRdb to the PCR reads, yields one record per CDR3 protein. The sample includes about 22,000 distinct CDR3 sequences, around two fifths seen only once; the top ten take less than 35%. Points on this clonotype: Its antigen is not identified.

The sample in question was CD4+ T cells from blood, cultured in vitro, obtained about 7 months after SARS-CoV-2 vaccination. The receptor's source is a human donor who had recovered from COVID-19. J is TRBJ2-7 and V is TRBV2; tentatively, D is TRBD2 (5 bases). The CDR3 sequence: CASKREYEQYF. The CDR3 DNA sequence: TGTGCCAGCAAACGGGAATACGAGCAGTACTTC.